This record covers a single T cell receptor (beta chain). This specimen belongs to a study of blood T cell repertoires in COVID-19. In the study overall: The cDNA or gDNA used as material had been derived from T cells, B-cell-depleted T cells, or PBMCs.

The protocol was immunoSEQ multiplex PCR, while the TCRdb copy is restricted to in-frame clones and leaves out a portion. The profile shows some 130,000 clones, around nine tenths of them singletons. This CDR3 has 12 amino acids. Germline lookup yields CDR1 GTSNPN and CDR2 SVGIG (reference sequence). Trimming left V 3 bases short and J 1 base short, with 6 bases between. The sample comprised peripheral blood. The receptor was derived from a man aged 55 to 70 with COVID-19, enrolled during active disease. V is TRBV30 and J is TRBJ1-1; D ambiguous. The CDR3 sequence is CAWSQENTEAFF. DNA of the CDR3: TGTGCCTGGAGCCAGGAGAACACTGAAGCTTTCTTT. Variable domain in full (rest from reference TRBV30 and TRBJ1-1): SQTIHQWPATLVQPVGSPLSLECTVEGTSNPNLYWYRQAAGRGLQLLFYSVGIGQISSEVPQNLSASRPQDRQFILSSKKLLLSDSGFYLCAWSQENTEAFFGQGTRLTVV.